This T cell receptor (beta chain) came from a study of shared clonotypes between healthy human individuals. This clone was picked up many times. The CDR3 has 15 amino acids. Trimming removed 4 bases at V and 1 base at J, with 13 bases between. Per the germline V gene, CDR1 is LNHDA and CDR2 is SQIVND (reference sequence). The table came from immunoSEQ multiplex PCR; TCRdb's copy has only in-frame clones and leaves some out. The data contain some 660,000 clones, roughly 73% of them seen just once; the ten biggest clones take up around 1.8%. This TCR came from a woman in her 30s in good health. Sequenced input: memory CD4+ T cells sorted from blood. Subset of the sample: CD45RA-negative fraction. V and J are TRBV19 and TRBJ1-1, with D unclear. Written as DNA, the CDR3 is TGTGCCAGTAGTAAGCCGTCAGCGCCGAACACTGAAGCTTTCTTT. Translating gives CASSKPSAPNTEAFF.